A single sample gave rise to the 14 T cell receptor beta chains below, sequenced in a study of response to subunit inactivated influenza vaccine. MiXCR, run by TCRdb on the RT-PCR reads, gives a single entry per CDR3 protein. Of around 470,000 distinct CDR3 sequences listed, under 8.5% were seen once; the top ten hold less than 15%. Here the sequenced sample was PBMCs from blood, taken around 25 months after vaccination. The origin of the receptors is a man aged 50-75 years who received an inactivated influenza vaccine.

The CDR3 DNA sequence: TGCAGTGCTAGCCTCCAAAGACTAGCGGGAGGGCCTGTGGGGGACAATGAGCAGTTCTTC. It is translated as CSASLQRLAGGPVGDNEQFF. The gene calls are TRBV20-1 and TRBJ2-1; 14 nucleotides match TRBD2. Losses at the gene ends were 3 bases for V and 5 bases for J; bases not matched to a gene: 18. The germline V gene encodes CDR1 DFQATT and CDR2 SNEGSKA (reference sequence). The CDR3 contains 20 residues.

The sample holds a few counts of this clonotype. This CDR3 is CASSDGTGGDIQYF. For the CDR3, the DNA is TGTGCCAGCAGTGACGGGACAGGGGGAGACATTCAGTACTTC. V and J are TRBV27 and TRBJ2-4, with 11 bases fitting TRBD1. CDR1 and CDR2 (germline): MNHEY, SMNVEV (reference sequence). CDR3 length: 14 residues. The trim removed 5 bases at V and 8 bases at J, leaving 5 bases unmatched.

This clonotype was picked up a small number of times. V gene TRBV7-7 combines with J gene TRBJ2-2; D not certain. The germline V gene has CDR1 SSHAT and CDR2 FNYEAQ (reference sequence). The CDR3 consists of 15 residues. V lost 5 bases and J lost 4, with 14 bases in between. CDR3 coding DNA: TGTGCCAGCAGCCCTGCCCTGGGTGGCACCGGGGAGCTGTTTTTT. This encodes CASSPALGGTGELFF.

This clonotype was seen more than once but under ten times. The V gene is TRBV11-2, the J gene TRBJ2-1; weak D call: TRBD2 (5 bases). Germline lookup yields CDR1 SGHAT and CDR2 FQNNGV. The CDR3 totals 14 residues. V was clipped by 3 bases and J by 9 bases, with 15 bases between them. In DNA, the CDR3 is TGTGCCAGCAGCTTTATAAAGGATGGGAGTGAGCAGTTCTTC. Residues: CASSFIKDGSEQFF. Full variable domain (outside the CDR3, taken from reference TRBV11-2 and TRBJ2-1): EAGVAQSPRYKIIEKRQSVAFWCNPISGHATLYWYQQILGQGPKLLIQFQNNGVVDDSQLPKDRFSAERLKGVDSTLKIQPAKLEDSAVYLCASSFIKDGSEQFFGPGTRLTVL.

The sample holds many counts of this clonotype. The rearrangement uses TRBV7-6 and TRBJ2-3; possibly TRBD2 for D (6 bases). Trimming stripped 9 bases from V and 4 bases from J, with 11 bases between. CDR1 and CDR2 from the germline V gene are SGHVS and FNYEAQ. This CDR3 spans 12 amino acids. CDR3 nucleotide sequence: TGTGCCAGTTGCGGGGCCTCAGATACGCAGTATTTT. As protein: CASCGASDTQYF.

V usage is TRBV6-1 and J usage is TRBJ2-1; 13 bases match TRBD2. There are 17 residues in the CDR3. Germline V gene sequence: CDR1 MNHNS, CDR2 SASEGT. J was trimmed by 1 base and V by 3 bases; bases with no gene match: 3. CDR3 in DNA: TGTGCCAGCAGTGAGGGACTAGCGGGACGATCCTACAATGAGCAGTTCTTC. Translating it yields CASSEGLAGRSYNEQFF.

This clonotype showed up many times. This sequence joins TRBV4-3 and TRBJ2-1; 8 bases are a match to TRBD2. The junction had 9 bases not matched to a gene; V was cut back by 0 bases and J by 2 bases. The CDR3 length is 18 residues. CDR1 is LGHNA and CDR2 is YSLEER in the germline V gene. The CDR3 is CASSQDIKRGLTYNEQFF. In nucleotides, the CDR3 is TGCGCCAGCAGCCAAGATATAAAGCGGGGGCTTACCTACAATGAGCAGTTCTTC.

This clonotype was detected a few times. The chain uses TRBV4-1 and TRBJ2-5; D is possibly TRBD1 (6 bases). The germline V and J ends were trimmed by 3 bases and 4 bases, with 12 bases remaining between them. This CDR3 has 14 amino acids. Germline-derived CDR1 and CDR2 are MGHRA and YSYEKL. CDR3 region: CASSQDRDIETQYF. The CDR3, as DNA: TGCGCCAGCAGCCAGGACCGGGACATAGAGACCCAGTACTTC.

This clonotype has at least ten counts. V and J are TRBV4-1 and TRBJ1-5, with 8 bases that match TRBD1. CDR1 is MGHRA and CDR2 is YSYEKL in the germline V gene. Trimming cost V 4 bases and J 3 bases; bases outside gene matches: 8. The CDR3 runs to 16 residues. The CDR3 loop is CASSPYGTGDNQPQHF. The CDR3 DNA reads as TGCGCCAGCAGCCCTTACGGGACAGGCGACAATCAGCCCCAGCATTTT.

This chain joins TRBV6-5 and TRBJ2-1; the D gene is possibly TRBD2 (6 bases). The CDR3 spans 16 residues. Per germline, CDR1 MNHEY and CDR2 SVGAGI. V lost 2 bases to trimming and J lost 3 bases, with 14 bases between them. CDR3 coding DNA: TGTGCCAGCAGTTACCTAACGGGAGACTACTACAATGAGCAGTTCTTC. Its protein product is CASSYLTGDYYNEQFF.

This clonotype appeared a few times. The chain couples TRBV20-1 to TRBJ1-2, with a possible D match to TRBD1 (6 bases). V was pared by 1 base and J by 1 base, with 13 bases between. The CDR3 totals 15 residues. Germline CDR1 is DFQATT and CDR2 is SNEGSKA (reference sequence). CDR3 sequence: CSARAPRTVNYGYTF. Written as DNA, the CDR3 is TGCAGTGCTAGAGCCCCCCGGACAGTTAACTATGGCTACACCTTC.

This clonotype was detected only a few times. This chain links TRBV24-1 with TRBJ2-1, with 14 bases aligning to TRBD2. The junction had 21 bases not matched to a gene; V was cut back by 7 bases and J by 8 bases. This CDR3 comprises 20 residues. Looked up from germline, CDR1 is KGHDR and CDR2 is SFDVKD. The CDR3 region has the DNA TGTGCCACCAGGGCATCCGGTGGGTCCGGGACTAGCGGGAGTAGGCATGAGCAGTTCTTC. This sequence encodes CATRASGGSGTSGSRHEQFF.

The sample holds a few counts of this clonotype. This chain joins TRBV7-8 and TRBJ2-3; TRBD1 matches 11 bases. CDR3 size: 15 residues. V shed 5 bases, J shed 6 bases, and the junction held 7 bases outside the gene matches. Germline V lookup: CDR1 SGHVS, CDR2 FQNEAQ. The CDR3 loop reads CASSPRTGGADTQYF. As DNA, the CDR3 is TGTGCCAGCAGCCCCCGGACAGGGGGCGCGGATACGCAGTATTTT. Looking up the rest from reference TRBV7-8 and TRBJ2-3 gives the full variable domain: GAGVSQSPRYKVAKRGQDVALRCDPISGHVSLFWYQQALGQGPEFLTYFQNEAQLDKSGLPSDRFFAERPEGSVSTLKIQRTQQEDSAVYLCASSPRTGGADTQYFGPGTRLTVL.

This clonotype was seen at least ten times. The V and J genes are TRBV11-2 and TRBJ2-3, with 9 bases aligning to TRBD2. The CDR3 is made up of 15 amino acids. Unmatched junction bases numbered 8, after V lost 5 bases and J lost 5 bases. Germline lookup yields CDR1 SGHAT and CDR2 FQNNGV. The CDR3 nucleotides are TGTGCCAGCAGCAGAAGTGGCGGGGGGGGAGATACGCAGTATTTT. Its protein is CASSRSGGGGDTQYF.